Listed below are T cell receptor beta chains from one sample, sequenced in a study of vaccination effects on CD4 cells after COVID-19. The repertoire was sequenced with immunoSEQ multiplex PCR; TCRdb's copy has only in-frame clones and lacks some. The sample has around 50,000 clones; around 67% are singletons. These receptors have no known antigen. Sequences were derived from CD4+ T cells from PBMCs cultured without peptide, sampled before COVID-19 vaccination. Receptors originate from a human donor who received a COVID-19 vaccine. Each CDR3 is given with its conserved first and last residue. Each record gives: D gene, J gene, V gene, clone size, CDR3 protein, CDR3 DNA. A D gene is named only where the DNA matches it firmly. Clone sizes are given selectively: once, few, many, or a class where the clone is expanded.

>.|TRBJ1-5|TRBV3-1/TRBV3-2|.
CASSQGMARQPQHF
TGTGCCAGCAGCCAAGGAATGGCACGTCAGCCCCAGCATTTT
>.|TRBJ2-2|TRBV28|.
CASSFRQLRGPNTGELFF
TGTGCCAGCAGTTTTCGACAGCTTCGGGGGCCGAACACCGGGGAGCTGTTTTTT
>.|TRBJ2-3|TRBV12-1|.
CASSLLAGTSTDTQYF
TGTGCCAGCAGCTTATTAGCGGGGACCAGCACAGATACGCAGTATTTT
>.|TRBJ2-2|TRBV18|.
CASSRTGELFF
TGTGCCAGCTCACGCACCGGGGAGCTGTTTTTT
>.|TRBJ1-6|TRBV6-5|.
CATGTAPLPLHF
TGTGCCACGGGGACGGCCCCTTTACCCCTCCACTTT
>.|TRBJ1-2|TRBV12-3/TRBV12-4|.
CASSGQLSYGYTF
TGTGCCAGCAGTGGACAGTTATCCTATGGCTACACCTTC
>TRBD1|TRBJ2-2|TRBV3-1/TRBV3-2|.
CASSLTGSNTGELFF
TGTGCCAGCAGCCTGACAGGGTCGAACACCGGGGAGCTGTTTTTT
>TRBD1|TRBJ1-5|TRBV7-2|.
CASRGTGIQPQHF
TGTGCCAGCAGAGGGACAGGGATTCAGCCCCAGCATTTT
>.|TRBJ1-1|TRBV7-9|.
CASSVKDEAFF
TGTGCCAGCAGCGTGAAAGATGAAGCTTTCTTT
>TRBD1|TRBJ2-3|TRBV7-9|once
CASSLGDRAVLDTQYF
TGTGCCAGCAGCTTAGGGGACAGGGCCGTTTTGGATACGCAGTATTTT
>TRBD1|TRBJ2-1|TRBV18|.
CASSPGVTGQRNEQFF
TGTGCCAGCTCACCGGGCGTGACAGGGCAGCGCAATGAGCAGTTCTTC
>.|TRBJ1-6|TRBV3-1/TRBV3-2|.
CASSRESNSPLHF
TGTGCCAGCAGCCGTGAAAGTAATTCACCCCTCCACTTT
>.|TRBJ1-4|TRBV7-8|few
CASSLADLQPHEKLFF
TGTGCCAGCAGCTTAGCAGATCTACAGCCCCATGAAAAACTGTTTTTT
>TRBD1|TRBJ1-2|TRBV24-1|.
CATSGWDRGVYGYTF
TGTGCCACCAGTGGGTGGGACAGGGGGGTCTATGGCTACACCTTC
>.|TRBJ2-2|TRBV19|few
CASSLQGNTGELFF
TGTGCCAGTAGTTTACAGGGGAACACCGGGGAGCTGTTTTTT
>.|TRBJ1-5|TRBV2|.
CASSVIGSNQPQHF
TGTGCCAGCAGTGTAATAGGGTCAAATCAGCCCCAGCATTTT
>TRBD2|TRBJ2-1|TRBV7-3|.
CASSRSGASSYNEQFF
TGTGCCAGCAGCCGTAGCGGGGCCTCTTCCTACAATGAGCAGTTCTTC
>.|TRBJ1-5|TRBV6-1|.
CASSESRTRGPQHF
TGTGCCAGCAGTGAAAGTAGGACCCGGGGTCCCCAGCATTTT
>TRBD2|TRBJ2-1|TRBV10-3|.
CAIRKGTSGGGDEQFF
TGTGCCATCAGGAAGGGGACTAGCGGGGGTGGAGATGAGCAGTTCTTC
>.|TRBJ1-2|TRBV6-1|.
CASSDNINYGYTF
TGTGCCAGCAGTGATAACATTAACTATGGCTACACCTTC
>.|TRBJ2-2|TRBV28|.
CASSLVRAGELFF
TGTGCCAGCAGTTTGGTGCGGGCCGGGGAGCTGTTTTTT
>TRBD1|TRBJ1-2|TRBV29-1|.
CSVESRDRGNYGYTF
TGCAGCGTTGAAAGCCGGGACAGGGGAAACTATGGCTACACCTTC
>TRBD1|TRBJ2-7|TRBV30|.
CAWSSGQGPQRYF
TGTGCCTGGAGTTCGGGACAGGGACCACAGAGGTACTTC
>.|TRBJ2-1|TRBV12-3/TRBV12-4|.
CASSTPYKQFF
TGTGCCAGCAGTACGCCCTACAAGCAGTTCTTC
>TRBD2|TRBJ2-1|TRBV4-2|.
CASSQGTSGGRSYNEQFF
TGTGCCAGCAGCCAAGGGACTAGCGGGGGCCGTTCCTACAATGAGCAGTTCTTC
>.|TRBJ2-3|TRBV27|.
CASSSATATSTDTQYF
TGTGCCAGCAGTTCGGCGACTGCCACTAGCACAGATACGCAGTATTTT